This TCR beta chain stems from a study of graft-versus-host responses after intestinal transplantation listed by TCRdb under 2021. For the study in its entirety: Recipients received multivisceral, liver-intestinal, or isolated intestinal transplants. Alloreactive clones were identified by sequencing pre-transplant mixed lymphocyte reaction products and comparing them with unstimulated pre-transplant donor and recipient T cells. All recipients received anti-thymocyte globulin induction followed by maintenance tacrolimus and steroids for approximately 3 years. Rather than being sequenced by the commercial service, samples from a few later patients were sequenced in-house on an Illumina MiSeq and processed with MiXCR. Donor T cell macrochimerism was defined as a peak of at least 4% donor T cells among recipient peripheral blood mononuclear cells. After intestinal transplantation, graft-versus-host and host-versus-graft alloreactive T cell clones were followed in the graft, circulation and bone marrow using bulk TCR-beta CDR3 sequencing. Of the approximately 25 intestinal transplant recipients enrolled in the cohort, one of whom was a retransplant, 3 patients without pretransplant specimens were excluded. General findings and caveats noted by the study authors: In patients with donor T cell macrochimerism, the allografts had high GvH to HvG T cell clonal ratios. The conclusions were limited by the relatively low number and heterogeneity of the intestinal transplant patients. GvH clones were detected in recipient bone marrow, and some appeared earlier in ileal mucosa or blood, consistent with an intestinal mucosal origin. Early after transplant, declines in HvG clones were associated with peak levels of circulating GvH clones.

The library was obtained by the immunoSEQ multiplex PCR assay. In most patients, genomic DNA was isolated using the Qiagen DNeasy Blood and Tissue Kit and sent frozen to Adaptive Biotechnologies for TCR sequencing. For most patients, high-throughput TCR-beta CDR3 sequencing of genomic DNA was performed by Adaptive Biotechnologies. On the study's bioinformatics: TCR sequencing data were retrieved from Adaptive's ImmunoSEQ software for 15 to 20 patients, whereas a few other patients were processed with MiXCR and VDJtools. To correct CD4 versus CD8 sorting errors, sequences present in both subsets at a frequency ratio below 5:1 were removed. Because the origin of CDR3 nucleotide sequences shared between donor and recipient could not be assigned, those sequences were removed. At least 2-fold expansion over unstimulated cells and a minimum CFSE-low frequency of 0.002% (template counts) or 0.001% (read counts) were required for clones to be classified as alloreactive. Clones detected in sequenced pre-transplant spleen, lymph node, or MLR CFSE-low populations of the donor or recipient were defined as mappable. Cumulative frequency of alloreactive clones was calculated as a percentage of all sequences weighted by copy number. Held by TCRdb, this immuneACCESS table contains in-frame sequences only and omits some clones. Under half of the omission traces to an unresolved V gene where checked; the cause of the rest is unknown. V, J and clone size derive from that table, while D and trimming were established from the DNA sequence. Across this sample there are 99,000 or so clones, with roughly 87% seen only once. About 0.9% of the sample is taken by the ten largest.

Details on this clone: It lacks a known antigen. Base qualities are missing; no much larger clone stands one base away.

The meaning of the sample's time point label: cells obtained before transplantation from donor or recipient. CD3+CD4+ and CD3+CD8+ populations were FACS-sorted from unstimulated pre-transplant donor and recipient cells taken from spleen or lymph nodes. V and J lose 8 bases and 8 bases, and a span of 13 bases separates them. Reading the germline V gene gives CDR1 MNHNS and CDR2 SASEGT. Counted from cysteine to phenylalanine, this CDR3 has 12 amino acids. Of all the DNA, just the CDR3 is kept, 36 bases in frame from base 1. This receptor chain uses TRBV6-1 and TRBJ2-4; no D gene call is confident. This receptor was obtained from a human donor who received an intestinal transplant. The starting material was unstimulated CD4+ T cells sorted from spleen or lymph node cells, obtained before intestinal transplant. The CDR3 protein is CASANRVYIQYF. Read as DNA, the sequence is TGTGCCAGCGCAAATAGGGTATACATTCAGTACTTC.